This T cell receptor (beta chain) was identified during a study of memory B cells and T cells in multiple sclerosis. This clone was recorded only once. As yet, its antigen is unknown. Separate sequencing covered autoproliferating (CFSE-dim) and non-proliferating (CFSE-high) T cells from stimulus-free culture. Pooled replicate wells came from around 5x10^7 CFSE-labeled PBMCs cultured roughly seven days without stimulus. Using immunoSEQ multiplex PCR, the repertoire was profiled, and TCRdb retains in-frame clones only, with some absent. The profile shows approximately 30,000 clones, 86% of them singletons. This CDR3 comprises 14 residues. Trimming took off 5 bases at V and 1 base at J, with 12 bases between the two ends. Germline V lookup: CDR1 SGDLS, CDR2 YYNGEE.

The sequencing sample was made of PBMCs from blood kept in culture. The receptor's source is a human donor with multiple sclerosis. The chain combines TRBV9 with TRBJ1-1, with D possibly TRBD1 on 5 matching bases. CDR3 residues: CASSPWGSNTEAFF. The DNA of the CDR3 is TGTGCCAGCAGTCCCTGGGGGTCGAACACTGAAGCTTTCTTT.